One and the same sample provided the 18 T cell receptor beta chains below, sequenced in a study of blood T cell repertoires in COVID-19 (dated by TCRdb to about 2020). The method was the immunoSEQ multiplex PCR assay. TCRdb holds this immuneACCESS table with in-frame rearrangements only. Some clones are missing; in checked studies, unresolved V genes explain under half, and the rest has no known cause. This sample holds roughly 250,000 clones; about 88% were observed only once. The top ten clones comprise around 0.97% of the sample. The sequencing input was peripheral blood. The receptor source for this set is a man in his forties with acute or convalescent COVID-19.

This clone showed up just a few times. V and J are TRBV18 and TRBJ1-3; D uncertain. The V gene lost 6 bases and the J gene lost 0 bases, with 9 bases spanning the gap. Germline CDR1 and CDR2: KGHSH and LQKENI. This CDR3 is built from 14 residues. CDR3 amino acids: CASSPISSGNTIYF. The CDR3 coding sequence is TGTGCCAGCTCCCCCATCAGCTCTGGAAACACCATATATTTT.

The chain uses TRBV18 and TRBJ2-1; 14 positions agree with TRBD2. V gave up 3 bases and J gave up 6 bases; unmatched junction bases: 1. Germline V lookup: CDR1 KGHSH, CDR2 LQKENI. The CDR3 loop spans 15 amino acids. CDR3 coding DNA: TGTGCCAGCTCACCGGGACTAGCGGGGGTCAATGAGCAGTTCTTC. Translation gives CASSPGLAGVNEQFF.

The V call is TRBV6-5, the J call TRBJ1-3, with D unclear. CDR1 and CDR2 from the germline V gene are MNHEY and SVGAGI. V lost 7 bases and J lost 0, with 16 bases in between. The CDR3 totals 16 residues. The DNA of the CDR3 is TGTGCCAGCATTTATACGGTTAATTCCTCTGGAAACACCATATATTTT. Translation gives CASIYTVNSSGNTIYF.

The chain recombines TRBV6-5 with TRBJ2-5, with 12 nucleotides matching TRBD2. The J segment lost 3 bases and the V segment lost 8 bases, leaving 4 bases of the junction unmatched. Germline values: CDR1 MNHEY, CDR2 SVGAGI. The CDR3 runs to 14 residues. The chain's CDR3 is CASSASGGEETQYF. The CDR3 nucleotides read TGTGCCAGCTCGGCTAGCGGGGGGGAAGAGACCCAGTACTTC.

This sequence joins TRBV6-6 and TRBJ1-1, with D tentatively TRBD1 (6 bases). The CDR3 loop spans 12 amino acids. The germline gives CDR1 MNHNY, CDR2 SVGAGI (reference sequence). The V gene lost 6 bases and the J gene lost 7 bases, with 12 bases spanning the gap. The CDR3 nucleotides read TGTGCCAGCAGCATACAGGGTGATGAAGCTTTCTTT. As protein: CASSIQGDEAFF.

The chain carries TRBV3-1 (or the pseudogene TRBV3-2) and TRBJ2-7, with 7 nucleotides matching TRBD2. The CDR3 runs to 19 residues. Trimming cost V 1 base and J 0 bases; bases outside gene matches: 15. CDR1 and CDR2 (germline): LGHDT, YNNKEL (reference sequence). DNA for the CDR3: TGTGCCAGCAGCCAAGCTAAGTGGCTAGCGGTGTTTAGCTCCTACGAGCAGTACTTC. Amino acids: CASSQAKWLAVFSSYEQYF.

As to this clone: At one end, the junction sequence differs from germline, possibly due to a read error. CDR3 bases: TGTGCCACTCTCCAGGGGTATGCCTACACCTTC. It is translated as CATLQGYAYTF. J is TRBJ1-2 and V is TRBV7-9; a weak D match, TRBD1 (6 bases). Germline V gene lookup returns CDR1 SEHNR and CDR2 FQNEAQ (reference sequence). CDR3 size: 11 residues.

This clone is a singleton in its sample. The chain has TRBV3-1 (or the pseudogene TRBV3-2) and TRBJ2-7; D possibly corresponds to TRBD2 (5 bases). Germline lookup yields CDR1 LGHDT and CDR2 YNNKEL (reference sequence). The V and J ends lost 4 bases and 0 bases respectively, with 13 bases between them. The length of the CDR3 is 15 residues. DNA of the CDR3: TGTGCCAGCAGCCGTACATCTAGCCCCTCCTACGAGCAGTACTTC. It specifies CASSRTSSPSYEQYF.

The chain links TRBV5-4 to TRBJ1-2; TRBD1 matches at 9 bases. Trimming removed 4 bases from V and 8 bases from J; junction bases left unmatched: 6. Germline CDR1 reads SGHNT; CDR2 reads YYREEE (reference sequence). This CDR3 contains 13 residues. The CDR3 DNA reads TGTGCCAGCAGCCTACAGGGGGCGGGGGGCTACACCTTC. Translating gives CASSLQGAGGYTF.

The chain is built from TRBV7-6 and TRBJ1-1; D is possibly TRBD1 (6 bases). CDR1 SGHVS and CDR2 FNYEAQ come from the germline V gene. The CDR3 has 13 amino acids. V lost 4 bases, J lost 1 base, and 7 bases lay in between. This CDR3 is CASSSGANTEAFF. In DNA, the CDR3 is TGTGCCAGCAGCTCAGGGGCGAACACTGAAGCTTTCTTT.

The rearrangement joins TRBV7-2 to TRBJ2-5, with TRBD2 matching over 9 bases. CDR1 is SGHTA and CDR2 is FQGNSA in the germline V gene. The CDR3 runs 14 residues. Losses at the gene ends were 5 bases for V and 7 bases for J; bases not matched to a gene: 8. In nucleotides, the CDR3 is TGTGCCAGCAGCCCCCGCGGGGGGGCGGGGACCCAGTACTTC. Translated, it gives CASSPRGGAGTQYF.

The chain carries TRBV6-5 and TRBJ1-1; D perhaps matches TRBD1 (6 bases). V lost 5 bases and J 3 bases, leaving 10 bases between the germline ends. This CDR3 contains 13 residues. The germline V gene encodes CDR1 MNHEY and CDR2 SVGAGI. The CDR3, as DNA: TGTGCCAGCAGTCGGACAGAGGACACTGAAGCTTTCTTT. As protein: CASSRTEDTEAFF.

The CDR3 protein is CASSQTEAGYTF. DNA of the CDR3: TGTGCCAGCAGCCAAACAGAAGCTGGCTACACCTTC. This chain uses TRBV3-1 (or the pseudogene TRBV3-2) with TRBJ1-2, with no clear D. Per the germline V gene, CDR1 is LGHDT and CDR2 is YNNKEL (reference sequence). V lost 2 bases, J lost 7 bases, and 8 bases lay in between. The CDR3 is 12 amino acids.

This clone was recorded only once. CDR3 sequence: CASSSGQGNTGELFF. CDR3 coding DNA: TGTGCCAGCAGCTCAGGACAGGGAAACACCGGGGAGCTGTTTTTT. V is TRBV11-3 and J is TRBJ2-2; TRBD1 matches 8 bases. The CDR3 spans 15 residues. Germline V CDR1 and CDR2: SGHNT, YENEEA. After removal of 4 bases from V and 2 bases from J, the junction contained 3 bases not matched to a gene.

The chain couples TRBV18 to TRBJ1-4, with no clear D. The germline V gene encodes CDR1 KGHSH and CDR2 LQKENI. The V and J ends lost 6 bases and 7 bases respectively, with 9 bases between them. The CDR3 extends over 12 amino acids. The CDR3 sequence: CASSPPGEKLFF. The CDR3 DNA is TGTGCCAGCTCCCCCCCCGGTGAAAAACTGTTTTTT. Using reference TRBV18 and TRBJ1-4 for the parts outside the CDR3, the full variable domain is NAGVMQNPRHLVRRRGQEARLRCSPMKGHSHVYWYRQLPEEGLKFMVYLQKENIIDESGMPKERFSAEFPKEGPSILRIQQVVRGDSAAYFCASSPPGEKLFFGSGTQLSVL.

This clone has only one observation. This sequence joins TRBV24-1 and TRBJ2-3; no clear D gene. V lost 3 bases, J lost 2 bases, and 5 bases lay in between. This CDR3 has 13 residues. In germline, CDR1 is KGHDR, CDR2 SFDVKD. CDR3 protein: CATSDPVTDTQYF. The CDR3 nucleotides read TGTGCCACCAGTGATCCCGTCACAGATACGCAGTATTTT.

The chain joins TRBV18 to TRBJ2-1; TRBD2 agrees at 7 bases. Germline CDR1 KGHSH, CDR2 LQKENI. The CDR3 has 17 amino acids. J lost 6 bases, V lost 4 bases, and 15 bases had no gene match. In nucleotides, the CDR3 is TGTGCCAGCTCACTGTTCGCAGGCGGGGGTGCGTCCAATGAGCAGTTCTTC. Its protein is CASSLFAGGGASNEQFF.

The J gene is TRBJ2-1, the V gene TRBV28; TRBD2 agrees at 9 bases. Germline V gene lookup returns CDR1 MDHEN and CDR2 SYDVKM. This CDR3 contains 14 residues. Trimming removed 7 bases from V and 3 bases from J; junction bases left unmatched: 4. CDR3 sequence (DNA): TGTGCCAGCACTAGCGGGGACGGCTACAATGAGCAGTTCTTC. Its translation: CASTSGDGYNEQFF. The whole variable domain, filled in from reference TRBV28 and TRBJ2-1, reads DVKVTQSSRYLVKRTGEKVFLECVQDMDHENMFWYRQDPGLGLRLIYFSYDVKMKEKGDIPEGYSVSREKKERFSLILESASTNQTSMYLCASTSGDGYNEQFFGPGTRLTVL.